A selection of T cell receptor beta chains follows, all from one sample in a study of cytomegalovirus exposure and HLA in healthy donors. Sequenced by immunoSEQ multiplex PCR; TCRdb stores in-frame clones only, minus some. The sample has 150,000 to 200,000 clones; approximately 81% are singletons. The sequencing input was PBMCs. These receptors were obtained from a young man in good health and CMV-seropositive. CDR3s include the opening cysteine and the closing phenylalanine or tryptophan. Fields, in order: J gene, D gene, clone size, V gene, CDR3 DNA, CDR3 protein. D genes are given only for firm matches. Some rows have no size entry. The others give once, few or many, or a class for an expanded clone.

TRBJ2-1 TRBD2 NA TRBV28 TGTGCCAGCAGCCTCCTATGGAGGAGGGAGGGCCAGAATGAGCAGTTCTTC CASSLLWRREGQNEQFF
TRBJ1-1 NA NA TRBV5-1 TGCGCCAGCAGCTTTGAGGGCACTGAAGCTTTCTTT CASSFEGTEAFF
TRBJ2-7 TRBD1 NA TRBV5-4 TGTGCCAGCAGCTTGTCGACAGGGACGTCCTACGAGCAGTACTTC CASSLSTGTSYEQYF
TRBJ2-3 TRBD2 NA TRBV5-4 TGTGCCAGCAGCCCTGGGGGGGTAGATGCCGGTACGCAGTATTTT CASSPGGVDAGTQYF
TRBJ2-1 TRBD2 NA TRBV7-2 TGTGCCAGCAGCTCTAGCGGGAGGGCCTACAATGAGCAGTTCTTC CASSSSGRAYNEQFF
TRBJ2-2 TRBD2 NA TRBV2 TGTGCCAGCAGAGGACTAGCGGGGAACACCGGGGAGCTGTTTTTT CASRGLAGNTGELFF
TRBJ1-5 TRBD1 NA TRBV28 TGTGCCAGCAGGCTAAGACAGGGTTTAGGAGATAGCAATCAGCCCCAGCATTTT CASRLRQGLGDSNQPQHF
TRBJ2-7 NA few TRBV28 TGTGCCACCGCGCAGACAGGCCAGACTTACGAGCAGTACTTC CATAQTGQTYEQYF
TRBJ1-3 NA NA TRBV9 TGTGCCAGCAGTGATGGGGCCGGAAACACCATATATTTT CASSDGAGNTIYF
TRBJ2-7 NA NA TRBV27 TGTGCCAGCAGTCCCTACCGGCCTAGCTCCTACGAGCAGTACTTC CASSPYRPSSYEQYF
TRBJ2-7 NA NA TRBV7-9 TGTGCCAGCAGCCAAGTCACAGTCTCCTACGAGCAGTACTTC CASSQVTVSYEQYF
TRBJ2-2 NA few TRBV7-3 TGTGCCAGCAGCTTACGGGGTCGCACCGGGGAGCTGTTTTTT CASSLRGRTGELFF
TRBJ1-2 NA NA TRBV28 TGTGCCAGCATTAGTTCGAGTACCTATGGCTACACCTTC CASISSSTYGYTF
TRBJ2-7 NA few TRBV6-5 TGTGCCAGCAGTTACGGGAGGCCCACCCTCGAGCAGTACTTC CASSYGRPTLEQYF
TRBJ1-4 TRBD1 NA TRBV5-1 TGCGCCAGCAGCTTTAGACAGGGGGGTGAAAAACTGTTTTTT CASSFRQGGEKLFF
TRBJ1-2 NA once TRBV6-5 TGTGCCAGCAGTTACTCTTTTCGGCAGGGCGGCGGTGGCTACACCTTC CASSYSFRQGGGGYTF
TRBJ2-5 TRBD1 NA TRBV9 TGTGCCAGCAGCCCGACAGGGTTGAAAGAGACCCAGTACTTC CASSPTGLKETQYF
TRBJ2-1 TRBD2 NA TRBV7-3 TGTGCCAGCAGTAGCGGGGGGGATTACAATGAGCAGTTCTTC CASSSGGDYNEQFF
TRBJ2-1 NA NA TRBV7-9 TGTGCCACCAGCACAAACAATGAGCAGTTCTTC CATSTNNEQFF
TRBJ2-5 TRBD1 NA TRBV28 TGTGCCAGCAGTCCGTCCGGGACAGTATTCCAAGAGACCCAGTACTTC CASSPSGTVFQETQYF
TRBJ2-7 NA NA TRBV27 TGTGCCAGCAGTGTACAACCAGGATTTACCTACGAGCAGTACTTC CASSVQPGFTYEQYF
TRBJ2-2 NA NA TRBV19 TGTGCCAGTCGACACGGGGAGCTGTTTTTT CASRHGELFF
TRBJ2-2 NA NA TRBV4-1 TGCGCCAGCAGCCAAGATCGTACCGGGGAGCTGTTTTTT CASSQDRTGELFF
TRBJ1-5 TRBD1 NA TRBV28 TGTGCCAGCAGTACCGTCGGACAGGGCTTCAATCAGCCCCAGCATTTT CASSTVGQGFNQPQHF
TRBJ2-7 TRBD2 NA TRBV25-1 TGTGCCAGCAGTCTAGCGGGAGGAGCAGAGCAGTACTTC CASSLAGGAEQYF
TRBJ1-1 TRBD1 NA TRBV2 TGTGCCAGCCTAACCGGACAGGGGGACACTGAAGCTTTCTTT CASLTGQGDTEAFF
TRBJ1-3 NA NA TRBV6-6 TGTGCCAGCAGTTACTCAGTCCCAGGGGCTGGAAACACCATATATTTT CASSYSVPGAGNTIYF
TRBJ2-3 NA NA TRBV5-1 TGCGCCAGCAGCTTGATGGGGGCGGATACGCAGTATTTT CASSLMGADTQYF
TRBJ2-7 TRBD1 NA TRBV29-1 TGCAGCGCGGGACAGGGATCCTACGAGCAGTACTTC CSAGQGSYEQYF
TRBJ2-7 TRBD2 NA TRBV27 TGTGCCAGCAGTTTACGCGGGAGAGGTCACGAGCAGTACTTC CASSLRGRGHEQYF